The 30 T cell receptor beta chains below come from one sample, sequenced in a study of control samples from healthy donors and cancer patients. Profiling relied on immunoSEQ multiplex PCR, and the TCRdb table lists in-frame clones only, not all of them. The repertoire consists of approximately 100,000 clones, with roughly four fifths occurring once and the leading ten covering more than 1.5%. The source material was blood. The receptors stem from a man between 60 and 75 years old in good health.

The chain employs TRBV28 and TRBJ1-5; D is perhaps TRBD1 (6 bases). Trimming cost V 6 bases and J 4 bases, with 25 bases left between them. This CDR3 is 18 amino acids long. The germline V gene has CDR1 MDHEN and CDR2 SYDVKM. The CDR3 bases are TGTGCCAGCAGATACCTACCGGGGGCGGGGGGGCCAAATCAGCCCCAGCATTTT. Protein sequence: CASRYLPGAGGPNQPQHF.

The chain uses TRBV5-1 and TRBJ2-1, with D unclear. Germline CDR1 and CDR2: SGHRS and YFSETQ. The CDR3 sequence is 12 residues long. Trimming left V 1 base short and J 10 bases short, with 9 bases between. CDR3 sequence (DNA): TGCGCCAGCAGCTTGAGTACAAGGGAGCAGTTCTTC. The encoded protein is CASSLSTREQFF.

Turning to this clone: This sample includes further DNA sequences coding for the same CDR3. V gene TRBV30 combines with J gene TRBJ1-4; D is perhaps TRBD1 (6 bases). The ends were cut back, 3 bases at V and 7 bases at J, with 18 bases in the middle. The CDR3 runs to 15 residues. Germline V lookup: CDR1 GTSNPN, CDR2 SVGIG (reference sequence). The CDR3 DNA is TGTGCCTGGAGAAGGGGGGGAGTTTGGGGTGAAAAACTGTTTTTT. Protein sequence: CAWRRGGVWGEKLFF.

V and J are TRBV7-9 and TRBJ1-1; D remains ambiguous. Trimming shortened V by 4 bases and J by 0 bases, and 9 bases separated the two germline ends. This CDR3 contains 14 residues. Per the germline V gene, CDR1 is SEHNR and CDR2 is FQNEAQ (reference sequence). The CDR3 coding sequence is TGTGCCAGCAGCTGGGAGGGTATGAACACTGAAGCTTTCTTT. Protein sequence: CASSWEGMNTEAFF.

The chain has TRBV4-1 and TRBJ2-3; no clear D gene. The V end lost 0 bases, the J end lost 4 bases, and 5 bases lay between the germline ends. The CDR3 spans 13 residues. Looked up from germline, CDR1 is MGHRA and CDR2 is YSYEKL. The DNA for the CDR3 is TGCGCCAGCAGCCAAGAGGCAGCAGATACGCAGTATTTT. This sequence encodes CASSQEAADTQYF.

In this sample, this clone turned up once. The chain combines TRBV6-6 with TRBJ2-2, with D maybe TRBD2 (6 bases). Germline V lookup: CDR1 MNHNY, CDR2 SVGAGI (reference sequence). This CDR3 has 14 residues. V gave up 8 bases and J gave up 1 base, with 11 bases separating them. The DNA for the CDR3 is TGTGCCAGCCCCCCGGAGGGGAACACCGGGGAGCTGTTTTTT. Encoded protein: CASPPEGNTGELFF.

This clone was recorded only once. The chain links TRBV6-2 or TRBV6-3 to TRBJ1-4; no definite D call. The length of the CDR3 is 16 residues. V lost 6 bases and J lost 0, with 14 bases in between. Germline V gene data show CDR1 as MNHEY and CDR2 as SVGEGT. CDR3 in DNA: TGTGCCAGCAGCCCTCGTTTGGGAGCAACTAATGAAAAACTGTTTTTT. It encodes CASSPRLGATNEKLFF.

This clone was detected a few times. This CDR3 reads CASSPRTGGETQYF. For the CDR3, the DNA is TGTGCCAGCAGCCCCCGGACAGGGGGGGAGACCCAGTACTTC. This sequence joins TRBV3-1 (or the pseudogene TRBV3-2) and TRBJ2-5; 10 bases agree with TRBD1. Losses at the gene ends were 4 bases for V and 5 bases for J; bases not matched to a gene: 4. The germline gives CDR1 LGHDT, CDR2 YNNKEL (reference sequence). The CDR3 spans 14 residues.

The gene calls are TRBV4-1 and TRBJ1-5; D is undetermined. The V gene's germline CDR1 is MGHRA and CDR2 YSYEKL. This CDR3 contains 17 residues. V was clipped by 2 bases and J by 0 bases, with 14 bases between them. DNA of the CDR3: TGCGCCAGCAGCCAAAGATCGGGGTACCTTAGCAATCAGCCCCAGCATTTT. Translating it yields CASSQRSGYLSNQPQHF.

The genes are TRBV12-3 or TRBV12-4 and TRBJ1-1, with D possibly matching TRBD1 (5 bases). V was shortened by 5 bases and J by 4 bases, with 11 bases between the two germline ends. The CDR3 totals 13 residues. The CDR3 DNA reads TGTGCCAGCAGTCCCGGGGCGCCCACTGAAGCTTTCTTT. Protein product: CASSPGAPTEAFF.

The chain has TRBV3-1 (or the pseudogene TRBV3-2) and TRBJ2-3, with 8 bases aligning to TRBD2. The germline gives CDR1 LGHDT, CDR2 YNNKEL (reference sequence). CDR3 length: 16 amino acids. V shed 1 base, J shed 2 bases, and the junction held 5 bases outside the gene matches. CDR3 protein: CASSQGSGRITDTQYF. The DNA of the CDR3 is TGTGCCAGCAGCCAAGGAAGCGGGAGAATCACAGATACGCAGTATTTT.

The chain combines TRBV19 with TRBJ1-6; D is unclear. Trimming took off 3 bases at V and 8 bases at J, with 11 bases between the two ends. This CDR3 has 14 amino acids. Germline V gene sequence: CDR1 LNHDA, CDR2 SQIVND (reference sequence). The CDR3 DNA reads TGTGCCAGTAGTATGAAAAGGGTCGATTCACCCCTCCACTTT. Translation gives CASSMKRVDSPLHF.

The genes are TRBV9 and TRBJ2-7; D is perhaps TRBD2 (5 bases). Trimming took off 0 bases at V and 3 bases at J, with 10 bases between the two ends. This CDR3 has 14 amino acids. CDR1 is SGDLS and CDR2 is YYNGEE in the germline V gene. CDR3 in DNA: TGTGCCAGCAGCGTAGGCCTAGCTGGCTACGAGCAGTACTTC. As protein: CASSVGLAGYEQYF.

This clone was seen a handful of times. CDR3 protein: CASSEEEGAADTQYF. In nucleotides, the CDR3 is TGTGCCAGCAGTGAAGAGGAGGGAGCGGCAGATACGCAGTATTTT. The chain is built from TRBV6-1 and TRBJ2-3; maybe TRBD2 (6 bases). The CDR3 covers 15 residues. The germline V gene has CDR1 MNHNS and CDR2 SASEGT. Trimming removed 1 base from V and 4 bases from J, with 12 bases in between.

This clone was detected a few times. For the CDR3, the DNA is TGTGCCATCAGTGAGCCGAATCAGCCCCAGCATTTT. It codes for CAISEPNQPQHF. The rearrangement links TRBV10-3 to TRBJ1-5; D gene uncertain. Germline values: CDR1 ENHRY, CDR2 SYGVKD. Trimming stripped 2 bases from V and 4 bases from J, with 3 bases between. There are 12 residues in the CDR3.

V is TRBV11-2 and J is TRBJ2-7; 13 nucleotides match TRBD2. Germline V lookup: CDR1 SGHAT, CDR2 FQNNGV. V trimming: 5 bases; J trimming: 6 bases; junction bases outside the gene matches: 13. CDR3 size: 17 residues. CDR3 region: CASSKTSGRPPTSEQYF. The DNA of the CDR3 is TGTGCCAGCAGCAAGACTAGCGGGAGGCCTCCTACAAGCGAGCAGTACTTC. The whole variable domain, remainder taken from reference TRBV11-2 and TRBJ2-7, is EAGVAQSPRYKIIEKRQSVAFWCNPISGHATLYWYQQILGQGPKLLIQFQNNGVVDDSQLPKDRFSAERLKGVDSTLKIQPAKLEDSAVYLCASSKTSGRPPTSEQYFGPGTRLTVT.

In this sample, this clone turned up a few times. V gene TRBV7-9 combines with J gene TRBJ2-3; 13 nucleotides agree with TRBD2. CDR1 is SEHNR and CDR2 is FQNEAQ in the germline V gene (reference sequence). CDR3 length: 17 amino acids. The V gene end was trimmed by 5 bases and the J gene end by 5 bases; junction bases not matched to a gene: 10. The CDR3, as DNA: TGTGCCAGCAGCCGTACAACTAGCGGGAGGGCCGTAGATACGCAGTATTTT. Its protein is CASSRTTSGRAVDTQYF.

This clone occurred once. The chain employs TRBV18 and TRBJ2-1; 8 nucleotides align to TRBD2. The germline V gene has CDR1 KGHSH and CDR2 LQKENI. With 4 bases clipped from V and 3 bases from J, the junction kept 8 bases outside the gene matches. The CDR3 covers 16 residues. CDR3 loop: CASSLYVTSGYNEQFF. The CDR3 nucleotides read TGTGCCAGCTCACTTTACGTAACTAGCGGCTACAATGAGCAGTTCTTC.

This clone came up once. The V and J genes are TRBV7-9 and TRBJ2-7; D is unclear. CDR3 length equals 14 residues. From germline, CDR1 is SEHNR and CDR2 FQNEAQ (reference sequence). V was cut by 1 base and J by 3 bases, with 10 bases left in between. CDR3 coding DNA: TGTGCCAGCAGCTTAGGCCTCAATCGCTACGAGCAGTACTTC. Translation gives CASSLGLNRYEQYF.

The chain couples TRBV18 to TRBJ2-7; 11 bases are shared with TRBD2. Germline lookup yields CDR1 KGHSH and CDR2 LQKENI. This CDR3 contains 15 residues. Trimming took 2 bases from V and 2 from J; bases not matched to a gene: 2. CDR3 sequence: CASSPEGLAAYEQYF. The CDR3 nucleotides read TGTGCCAGCTCACCAGAGGGACTAGCGGCCTACGAGCAGTACTTC.

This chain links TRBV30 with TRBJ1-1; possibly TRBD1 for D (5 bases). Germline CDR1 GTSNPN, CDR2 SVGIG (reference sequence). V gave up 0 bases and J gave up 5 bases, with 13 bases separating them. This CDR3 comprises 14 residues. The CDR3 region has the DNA TGTGCCTGGAGTGTGGTTGAGTGGGGGACTGAAGCTTTCTTT. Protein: CAWSVVEWGTEAFF.

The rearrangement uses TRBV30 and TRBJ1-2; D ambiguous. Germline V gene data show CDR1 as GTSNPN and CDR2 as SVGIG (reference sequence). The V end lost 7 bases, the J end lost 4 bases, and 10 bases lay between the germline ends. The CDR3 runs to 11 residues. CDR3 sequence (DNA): TGTGCCTTCTGGGGTTCCTATGGCTACACCTTC. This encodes CAFWGSYGYTF.

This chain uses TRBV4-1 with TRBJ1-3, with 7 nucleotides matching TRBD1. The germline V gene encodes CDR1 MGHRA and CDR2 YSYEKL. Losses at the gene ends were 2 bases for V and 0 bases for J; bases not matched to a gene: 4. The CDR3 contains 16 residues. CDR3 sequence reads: CASSQTGVGSGNTIYF. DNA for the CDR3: TGCGCCAGCAGCCAAACAGGGGTCGGCTCTGGAAACACCATATATTTT.

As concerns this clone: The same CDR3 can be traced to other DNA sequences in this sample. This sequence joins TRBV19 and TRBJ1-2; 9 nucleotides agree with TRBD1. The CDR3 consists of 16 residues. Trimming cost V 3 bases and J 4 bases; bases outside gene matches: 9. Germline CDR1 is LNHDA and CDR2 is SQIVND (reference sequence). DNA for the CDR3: TGTGCCAGTAGTATTGCCGGACAGGGGCGCCGCTATGGCTACACCTTC. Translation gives CASSIAGQGRRYGYTF.

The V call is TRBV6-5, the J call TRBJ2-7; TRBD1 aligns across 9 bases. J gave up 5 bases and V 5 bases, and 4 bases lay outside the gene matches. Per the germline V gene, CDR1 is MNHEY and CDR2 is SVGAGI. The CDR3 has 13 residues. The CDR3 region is CASSRRTGDEQYF. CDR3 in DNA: TGTGCCAGCAGTCGAAGGACAGGGGACGAGCAGTACTTC.

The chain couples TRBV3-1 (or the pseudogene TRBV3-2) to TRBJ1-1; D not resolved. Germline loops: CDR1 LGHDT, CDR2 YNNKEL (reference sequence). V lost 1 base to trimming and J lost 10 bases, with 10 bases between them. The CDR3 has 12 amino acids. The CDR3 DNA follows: TGTGCCAGCAGCCAAGGGACCCCCCCAGCTTTCTTT. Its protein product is CASSQGTPPAFF.

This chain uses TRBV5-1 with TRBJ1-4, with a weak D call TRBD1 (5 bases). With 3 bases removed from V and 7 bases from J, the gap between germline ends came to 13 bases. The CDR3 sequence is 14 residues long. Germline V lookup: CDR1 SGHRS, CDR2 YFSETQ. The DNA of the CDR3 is TGCGCCAGCAGCTCCCCCGGGGGTACTGAAAAACTGTTTTTT. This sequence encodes CASSSPGGTEKLFF.

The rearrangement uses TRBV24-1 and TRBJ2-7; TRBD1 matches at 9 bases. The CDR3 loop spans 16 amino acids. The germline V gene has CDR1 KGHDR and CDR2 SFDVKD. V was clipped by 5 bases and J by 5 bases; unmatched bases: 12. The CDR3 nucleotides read TGTGCCACCAGTGGGGAGGGACAGGGCGAGTTGAACGAGCAGTACTTC. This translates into CATSGEGQGELNEQYF.

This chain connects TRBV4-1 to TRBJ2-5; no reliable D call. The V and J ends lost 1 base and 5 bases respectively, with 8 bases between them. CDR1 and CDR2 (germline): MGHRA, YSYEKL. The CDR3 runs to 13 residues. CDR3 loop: CASSQGAGETQYF. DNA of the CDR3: TGCGCCAGCAGCCAAGGGGCTGGCGAGACCCAGTACTTC.

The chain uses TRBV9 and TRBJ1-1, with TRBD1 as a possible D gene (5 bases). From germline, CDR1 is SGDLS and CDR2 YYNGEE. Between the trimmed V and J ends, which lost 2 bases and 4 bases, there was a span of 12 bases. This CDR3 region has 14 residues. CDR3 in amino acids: CASSVSGTATEAFF. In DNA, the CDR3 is TGTGCCAGCAGCGTGTCGGGGACGGCCACTGAAGCTTTCTTT.